This T cell receptor (beta chain) came from a study of CXCR3-negative and CXCR3-positive naive CD8 T cells. The CDR3 has 15 residues. In germline, CDR1 is SNHLY, CDR2 FYNNEI. Carrying UMI labels, the TRB cDNA libraries were prepared through 5' RACE. TCRdb re-called the 5' RACE reads; every CDR3 protein appears as one record, without DNA. The sample data list roughly 50,000 distinct CDR3 sequences. Study-wide points: For CXCR3-positive naive cells, TRB CDR3s were more hydrophobic than those of CXCR3-negative naive cells. Because surface CD5 did not distinguish the naive subsets, TCR strength was inferred from TRB CDR3 properties.

About this clonotype: Antigen: not known.

This receptor was obtained from a human donor in good health. Some clones in this sample may be carry-over from other donors' samples. The gene calls are TRBV2 and TRBJ2-1; no DNA is available, so the TRBD2 call from TCRdb remains unchecked. What was sequenced was naive CXCR3+ CD8+ T cells from blood. Described subset: CD45RO-CCR7+CD27+CD95- naive CD8+ T cells expressing CXCR3 (TNR3+). The CDR3 sequence is CASPQGPSSYNEQFF.